These 16 T cell receptor beta chains originate from one sample sequenced in a study of tumor-infiltrating lymphocytes in localized non-small cell lung cancer. Sequencing was performed with immunoSEQ multiplex PCR; in TCRdb, only in-frame clones are kept and a portion is missing. Among under 3,000 clones listed, about 60% were seen once. Sample: uninvolved lung tissue not adjacent to the tumor. These receptors all stem from a human donor with non-small cell lung cancer.

V usage is TRBV28 and J usage is TRBJ2-1; D remains unclear. V gave up 2 bases and J gave up 0 bases, with 5 bases separating them. The CDR3 is made up of 14 amino acids. CDR1 is MDHEN, CDR2 SYDVKM, per germline. The CDR3 region is CASSLLGSYNEQFF. CDR3 nucleotide sequence: TGTGCCAGCAGTTTACTGGGCTCCTACAATGAGCAGTTCTTC. The variable domain in full, completed from reference TRBV28 and TRBJ2-1, reads DVKVTQSSRYLVKRTGEKVFLECVQDMDHENMFWYRQDPGLGLRLIYFSYDVKMKEKGDIPEGYSVSREKKERFSLILESASTNQTSMYLCASSLLGSYNEQFFGPGTRLTVL.

Only a few counts were recorded for this clone. V and J are TRBV7-3 and TRBJ1-1; D may be TRBD1 (6 bases). Germline V gene sequence: CDR1 SGHTA, CDR2 FQGTGA. The CDR3 extends over 14 amino acids. V gave up 5 bases and J gave up 3 bases, with 13 bases separating them. CDR3 sequence (DNA): TGTGCCAGCAGCGCCACAGGGAGAGACACTGAAGCTTTCTTT. It is translated as CASSATGRDTEAFF.

A few counts support this clone. The DNA of the CDR3 is TGCAGCGTTGAAAGAGCGGGGAGTACCGGGGAGCTGTTTTTT. Residues: CSVERAGSTGELFF. The chain recombines TRBV29-1 with TRBJ2-2; 7 bases fit TRBD2. In germline, CDR1 is SQVTM, CDR2 ANQGSEA. V was pared by 2 bases and J by 5 bases, with 5 bases of the junction left unmatched. This CDR3 comprises 14 residues.

The chain links TRBV2 to TRBJ1-2; a possible D gene is TRBD1 (5 bases). Trimming shortened V by 5 bases and J by 1 base, and 11 bases separated the two germline ends. Germline V gene sequence: CDR1 SNHLY, CDR2 FYNNEI. This CDR3 has 14 amino acids. This CDR3 is CASSRRGNNYGYTF. For the CDR3, the DNA is TGTGCCAGCAGTCGGAGGGGCAATAACTATGGCTACACCTTC.

This CDR3 reads CASSPWEGNTGELFF. In nucleotides, the CDR3 is TGTGCCAGCAGCCCTTGGGAGGGGAACACCGGGGAGCTGTTTTTT. The chain recombines TRBV27 with TRBJ2-2, with 7 bases identical to TRBD2. The CDR3 runs to 15 residues. Germline V gives CDR1 MNHEY, CDR2 SMNVEV (reference sequence). V dropped 6 bases and J dropped 1; count of bases not matched to a gene: 5.

This chain links TRBV11-3 with TRBJ2-2, with D uncertain. The V end was cut by 5 bases, the J end by 11 bases, with 18 bases between. The length of the CDR3 is 14 residues. From germline, CDR1 is SGHNT and CDR2 YENEEA. Here the CDR3 DNA reads TGTGCCAGCAGCCCCACCCGAGCCCTCGGAGAGCTGTTTTTT. This translates into CASSPTRALGELFF.

The genes are TRBV30 and TRBJ1-1; D gene uncertain. Germline CDR1 GTSNPN, CDR2 SVGIG (reference sequence). Deletions cut 5 bases from V and 11 bases from J, with 18 bases between. The CDR3 contains 12 residues. The DNA of the CDR3 is TGTGCCTGGGAGATAGATAAGGTTGGGGCTTTCTTT. Translating gives CAWEIDKVGAFF.

V gene TRBV30 combines with J gene TRBJ2-3; no definite D call. The V gene's germline CDR1 is GTSNPN and CDR2 SVGIG (reference sequence). V shed 2 bases and J shed 0 bases, with 6 bases lying between them. This CDR3 contains 13 residues. In DNA form, the CDR3 reads TGTGCCTGGAGTAGGGTAAGCACAGATACGCAGTATTTT. Protein: CAWSRVSTDTQYF.

This chain links TRBV6-5 with TRBJ2-7; 12 nucleotides line up with TRBD1. The germline V gene encodes CDR1 MNHEY and CDR2 SVGAGI. CDR3 size: 15 residues. The V gene end was trimmed by 6 bases and the J gene end by 7 bases; junction bases not matched to a gene: 10. The chain's CDR3 is CASSKPGQGAGEQYF. The CDR3 DNA reads TGTGCCAGCAGCAAGCCGGGACAGGGGGCGGGAGAGCAGTACTTC.

This chain links TRBV6-5 with TRBJ2-3; no definite D call. Germline loops: CDR1 MNHEY, CDR2 SVGAGI. Trimming stripped 4 bases from V and 2 bases from J, with 16 bases between. The CDR3 is 16 residues long. The CDR3 bases are TGTGCCAGCAGTTCTCAAAGGCAGACGTACACAGATACGCAGTATTTT. As protein: CASSSQRQTYTDTQYF.

The chain employs TRBV6-5 and TRBJ1-3; no reliable D call. Trimming pared 6 bases from V and 1 base from J, leaving 13 bases between. Germline values: CDR1 MNHEY, CDR2 SVGAGI. The CDR3 is made up of 15 amino acids. This CDR3 is CASRVNVESGNTIYF. In nucleotides, the CDR3 is TGTGCCAGCAGGGTAAACGTCGAATCTGGAAACACCATATATTTT.

This clone has a handful of counts. The rearrangement joins TRBV28 to TRBJ1-1, with D uncertain. CDR1 is MDHEN, CDR2 SYDVKM, per germline. This CDR3 region has 15 residues. V was pared by 6 bases and J by 0 bases, with 14 bases between. Here the CDR3 DNA reads TGTGCCAGCAGCTCTCCCCAGGTTTTGAACACTGAAGCTTTCTTT. It encodes CASSSPQVLNTEAFF.

The chain is built from TRBV29-1 and TRBJ1-5; D unclear. V lost 0 bases and J 6 bases, leaving 9 bases between the germline ends. Germline assignment: CDR1 SQVTM and CDR2 ANQGSEA. CDR3 size: 13 residues. Here the CDR3 reads CSVEEGPGQPQHF. The CDR3 bases are TGCAGCGTTGAAGAGGGCCCGGGTCAGCCCCAGCATTTT. The full variable domain, completed using reference TRBV29-1 and TRBJ1-5, is SAVISQKPSRDICQRGTSLTIQCQVDSQVTMMFWYRQQPGQSLTLIATANQGSEATYESGFVIDKFPISRPNLTFSTLTVSNMSPEDSSIYLCSVEEGPGQPQHFGDGTRLSIL.

The gene calls are TRBV7-2 and TRBJ2-3, with 9 bases aligning to TRBD1. This CDR3 spans 16 amino acids. The germline CDR1 and CDR2 sequences are SGHTA and FQGNSA. The V segment lost 5 bases and the J segment 11 bases; nucleotides outside the gene matches: 17. CDR3 sequence reads: CASSASGQGSGLGQYF. The CDR3 DNA reads as TGTGCCAGCAGCGCATCGGGACAGGGATCCGGATTGGGGCAGTATTTT.

This chain links TRBV28 with TRBJ2-4, with TRBD2 matching 8 bases. V lost 5 bases to trimming and J lost 6 bases; unmatched junction nucleotides: 6. Germline lookup yields CDR1 MDHEN and CDR2 SYDVKM. This CDR3 spans 14 amino acids. CDR3 amino acids: CASSPGRAGNIQYF. The CDR3 nucleotides are TGTGCCAGCAGTCCCGGGAGGGCCGGAAACATTCAGTACTTC.

V is TRBV20-1 and J is TRBJ2-7, with no clear D. This CDR3 is built from 11 residues. Trimming shortened V by 2 bases and J by 3 bases, and 5 bases separated the two germline ends. Germline CDR1 DFQATT, CDR2 SNEGSKA (reference sequence). Here the CDR3 reads CSARNIYEQYF. In DNA form, the CDR3 reads TGCAGTGCTAGAAACATCTACGAGCAGTACTTC.